The rows below give T cell receptor beta chains drawn from one sample of a study of response to subunit inactivated influenza vaccine. From the RT-PCR reads, TCRdb called clonotypes with MiXCR, one entry per CDR3 protein. Of hundreds of thousands of distinct CDR3 sequences in the sample, approximately 10% were seen once. This specimen consisted of PBMCs from blood, obtained on the day of vaccination. These receptors all stem from a man over 45 who received an inactivated influenza vaccine. CDR3s include the opening cysteine and the closing phenylalanine or tryptophan. The D gene is left open where the match is weak. For some rows the clone size is stated as once, few or many, or as a class when expanded; others skip it.

TRBV12-3/TRBV12-4	NA	TRBJ1-2	14	NA	CASSSSGFDYGYTF	TGTGCCAGCAGCAGTTCAGGGTTCGACTATGGCTACACCTTC
TRBV20-1	NA	TRBJ2-3	15	TRBD1	CSAWDREGHTDTQYF	TGCAGTGCATGGGACAGGGAGGGTCACACAGATACGCAGTATTTT
TRBV3-1	few	TRBJ2-4	12	NA	CASSRQGNIQYF	TGTGCCAGCAGCCGCCAGGGGAACATTCAGTACTTC
TRBV20-1	few	TRBJ2-4	16	NA	CSARDSWESAKNIQYF	TGCAGTGCTAGAGATAGTTGGGAGTCAGCCAAAAACATTCAGTACTTC
TRBV10-3	many	TRBJ1-2	14	NA	CAISTGGGADGYTF	TGTGCCATCAGCACCGGTGGGGGGGCGGATGGCTACACCTTC
TRBV12-3/TRBV12-4	NA	TRBJ2-3	16	TRBD2	CASSPGLAGGEDTQYF	TGTGCCAGCAGTCCGGGACTAGCGGGAGGGGAAGATACGCAGTATTTT
TRBV5-1	many	TRBJ2-7	13	TRBD1	CASSSGQGYEQYF	TGCGCCAGCAGCTCGGGACAGGGCTACGAGCAGTACTTC
TRBV4-3	NA	TRBJ2-2	16	NA	CASSALSGIAAGELFF	TGCGCCAGCAGCGCCTTGTCGGGGATAGCGGCCGGGGAGCTGTTTTTT
TRBV7-9	NA	TRBJ2-5	15	TRBD2	CASSRGLEGSETQYF	TGTGCCAGCAGCCGCGGACTAGAAGGGTCCGAGACCCAGTACTTC
TRBV3-1	few	TRBJ2-3	15	TRBD1	CASSAGTGPPDTQYF	TGTGCCAGCAGCGCCGGGACAGGTCCCCCAGATACGCAGTATTTT
TRBV4-3	many	TRBJ1-2	13	NA	CASSQDRIYGYTF	TGCGCCAGCAGCCAAGATAGGATCTATGGCTACACCTTC
TRBV24-1	NA	TRBJ2-5	15	TRBD2	CATSEPGGRTETQYF	TGTGCCACCAGTGAGCCGGGAGGCCGAACGGAGACCCAGTACTTC
TRBV7-2	few	TRBJ1-5	16	TRBD1	CASSQRTGLSNQPQHF	TGTGCCAGCAGCCAACGGACAGGGTTGAGCAATCAGCCCCAGCATTTT
TRBV12-3/TRBV12-4	few	TRBJ1-1	13	NA	CASSSGRGAEAFF	TGTGCCAGCAGTTCAGGGAGGGGAGCTGAAGCTTTCTTT
TRBV20-1	NA	TRBJ2-3	17	NA	CSARDGARVASTDTQYF	TGCAGTGCTAGAGACGGGGCGCGGGTTGCTAGCACAGATACGCAGTATTTT
TRBV20-1	NA	TRBJ2-7	14	NA	CSARGTRGGYEQYF	TGCAGTGCTAGGGGGACCCGTGGCGGCTACGAGCAGTACTTC
TRBV28	many	TRBJ2-3	14	NA	CASSLLRGTDTQYF	TGTGCCAGCAGTTTATTGCGGGGCACAGATACGCAGTATTTT
TRBV12-3/TRBV12-4	many	TRBJ2-3	14	NA	CASSLTPSTDTQYF	TGTGCCAGCAGTTTAACCCCGAGCACAGATACGCAGTATTTT
TRBV6-5	many	TRBJ1-1	14	NA	CASSYSLTDTEAFF	TGTGCCAGCAGTTACTCCCTGACGGACACTGAAGCTTTCTTT
TRBV5-5	many	TRBJ2-3	13	NA	CASSLDLVDTQYF	TGTGCCAGCAGCTTGGATCTCGTAGATACGCAGTATTTT
TRBV6-4	few	TRBJ2-2	18	NA	CASSDAYREFANTGELFF	TGTGCCAGCAGTGATGCCTACAGGGAGTTCGCGAACACCGGGGAGCTGTTTTTT
TRBV30	few	TRBJ1-6	15	TRBD1	CAWSRQGAINSPLHF	TGTGCCTGGAGCCGACAGGGGGCAATTAATTCACCCCTCCACTTT
TRBV7-8	few	TRBJ1-4	15	NA	CASSIGQTTNEKLFF	TGTGCCAGCAGCATAGGACAGACAACTAATGAAAAACTGTTTTTT
TRBV6-2/TRBV6-3	NA	TRBJ2-3	17	NA	CASSPGRGRLEGDTQYF	TGTGCCAGCAGTCCCGGTCGGGGACGGCTAGAGGGAGATACGCAGTATTTT
TRBV2	NA	TRBJ2-1	18	NA	CASKPFQDILERVHEQFF	TGTGCCAGCAAGCCCTTTCAGGACATTCTCGAGAGGGTCCATGAGCAGTTCTTC